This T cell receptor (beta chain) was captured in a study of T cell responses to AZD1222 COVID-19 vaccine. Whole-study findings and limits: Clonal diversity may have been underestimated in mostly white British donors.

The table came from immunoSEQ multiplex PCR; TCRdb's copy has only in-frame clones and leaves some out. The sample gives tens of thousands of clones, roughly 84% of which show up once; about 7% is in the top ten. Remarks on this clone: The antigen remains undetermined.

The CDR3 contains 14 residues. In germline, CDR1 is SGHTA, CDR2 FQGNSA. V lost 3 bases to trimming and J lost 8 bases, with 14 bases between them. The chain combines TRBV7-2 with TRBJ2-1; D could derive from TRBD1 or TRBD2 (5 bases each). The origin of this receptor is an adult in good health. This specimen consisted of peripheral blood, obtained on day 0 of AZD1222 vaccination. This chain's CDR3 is CASSFSGSIYEQFF. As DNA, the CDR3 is TGTGCCAGCAGCTTTTCAGGGAGTATCTATGAGCAGTTCTTC.